The 23 T cell receptor beta chains listed next were all sequenced from one sample in a study of OX40 agonist ivuxolimab in advanced cancers. Some clones are missing from TCRdb's copy, which holds only in-frame ones; the method was immunoSEQ multiplex PCR. Of about 80,000 clones in the sample, 84% were seen once. This specimen consisted of CD4+ or CD8+ T cells sorted from blood, obtained in a trial of the OX40 agonist ivuxolimab. The receptors were gathered from an adult with an advanced solid tumor such as melanoma, head and neck, liver or kidney cancer.

The V call is TRBV12-5, the J call TRBJ1-2; 8 bases map to TRBD1. Germline V gene data show CDR1 as LGHNT and CDR2 as FRNRAP. The V segment lost 6 bases and the J segment 2 bases; nucleotides outside the gene matches: 17. The CDR3 loop spans 18 amino acids. In nucleotides, the CDR3 is TGTGCTAGTGGGGGATATGACCGTCAGGGGGCGCGAAACTATGGCTACACCTTC. This gives the protein CASGGYDRQGARNYGYTF.

The chain joins TRBV18 to TRBJ2-3; D ambiguous. Germline V gene sequence: CDR1 KGHSH, CDR2 LQKENI. The CDR3 is 13 residues long. V lost 2 bases, J lost 1 base, and 4 bases lay in between. The CDR3 coding sequence is TGTGCCAGCTCACCAAGGGGCACAGATACGCAGTATTTT. Translating it yields CASSPRGTDTQYF.

The CDR3 nucleotides are TGTGCCAGTAGTATAGATAAGGGTTTGGATTCACCCCTCCACTTT. Residues: CASSIDKGLDSPLHF. The chain carries TRBV19 and TRBJ1-6; D unresolved. Germline assignment: CDR1 LNHDA and CDR2 SQIVND (reference sequence). V was shortened by 0 bases and J by 8 bases, with 11 bases between the two germline ends. The CDR3 has 15 residues.

The V gene is TRBV10-3, the J gene TRBJ1-1; D is perhaps TRBD1 (5 bases). Trimming removed 5 bases at V and 0 bases at J, with 7 bases between. The CDR3 length is 13 residues. Germline V lookup: CDR1 ENHRY, CDR2 SYGVKD. CDR3 DNA sequence: TGTGCCATCAGTAGACAGATGAACACTGAAGCTTTCTTT. It specifies CAISRQMNTEAFF.

This chain connects TRBV11-2 to TRBJ2-3; TRBD1 is a possible D gene (6 bases). The V end lost 4 bases, the J end lost 2 bases, and 10 bases lay between the germline ends. From germline, CDR1 is SGHAT and CDR2 FQNNGV. There are 14 residues in the CDR3. This CDR3 reads CASSSRQDTDTQYF. The CDR3 DNA reads TGTGCCAGCAGCTCAAGACAGGACACAGATACGCAGTATTTT.

The rearrangement uses TRBV6-6 and TRBJ2-5, with 12 positions matching TRBD2. The V gene's germline CDR1 is MNHNY and CDR2 SVGAGI (reference sequence). There are 15 residues in the CDR3. V shed 5 bases and J 3 bases; nucleotides not matched to a gene: 4. The CDR3 sequence is CASSRRTSGKETQYF. The CDR3 nucleotides are TGTGCCAGCAGTCGACGGACTAGCGGGAAAGAGACCCAGTACTTC.

The CDR3 DNA reads TGCGCCAGCAGCTCCGAGGGGGAAAAGACCCAGTACTTC. It translates to CASSSEGEKTQYF. The V gene is TRBV4-3, the J gene TRBJ2-5; tentative D call: TRBD1 (6 bases). Germline loops: CDR1 LGHNA, CDR2 YSLEER. This CDR3 has 13 amino acids. V was clipped by 5 bases and J by 6 bases, with 13 bases between them.

This sequence joins TRBV25-1 and TRBJ1-5; no firm D call. Germline values: CDR1 MGHDK, CDR2 SYGVNS. The CDR3 consists of 17 residues. With 2 bases removed from V and 0 bases from J, the gap between germline ends came to 14 bases. The CDR3: CASSESSGPYSNQPQHF. CDR3 coding DNA: TGTGCCAGCAGTGAAAGCTCCGGTCCCTATAGCAATCAGCCCCAGCATTTT.

V gene TRBV4-1 combines with J gene TRBJ2-7, with D possibly matching TRBD1 (6 bases). CDR1 and CDR2 from the germline V gene are MGHRA and YSYEKL. The CDR3 is 15 residues long. Trimming stripped 1 base from V and 5 bases from J, with 15 bases between. CDR3 DNA: TGCGCCAGCAGCCAAGGGAAAGGGGGACGCGACGAGCAGTACTTC. This sequence encodes CASSQGKGGRDEQYF.

The gene calls are TRBV4-3 and TRBJ1-2; 7 bases map to TRBD1. The germline V gene has CDR1 LGHNA and CDR2 YSLEER. With 0 bases clipped from V and 7 bases from J, the junction kept 8 bases outside the gene matches. This CDR3 has 15 residues. CDR3 region: CASSQEGTVYGGYTF. The CDR3 region has the DNA TGCGCCAGCAGCCAAGAGGGGACAGTTTATGGTGGCTACACCTTC.

The rearrangement uses TRBV10-3 and TRBJ2-7; D may be TRBD1 (5 bases). The CDR3 covers 14 residues. The V end was cut by 5 bases, the J end by 0 bases, with 11 bases between. CDR1 is ENHRY and CDR2 is SYGVKD in the germline V gene. DNA for the CDR3: TGTGCCATCAGTAGGGGCGAAAACTCCTACGAGCAGTACTTC. Translated, it gives CAISRGENSYEQYF.

The chain combines TRBV27 with TRBJ2-1, with D maybe TRBD1 (5 bases). Per germline, CDR1 MNHEY and CDR2 SMNVEV (reference sequence). Trimming took 2 bases from V and 1 from J, leaving 9 bases between them. CDR3 length: 15 amino acids. CDR3 nucleotide sequence: TGTGCCAGCAGTTTACAGGGTTATTCCTACAATGAGCAGTTCTTC. Translating gives CASSLQGYSYNEQFF.

The chain recombines TRBV7-9 with TRBJ1-3; D is undetermined. The V and J ends lost 1 base and 4 bases respectively, with 2 bases between them. CDR1 and CDR2 (germline): SEHNR, FQNEAQ (reference sequence). This CDR3 has 12 residues. CDR3 sequence: CASSLDGNTIYF. The CDR3 DNA sequence: TGTGCCAGCAGCTTAGACGGAAACACCATATATTTT. Filled out from reference TRBV7-9 and TRBJ1-3, the complete variable domain reads DTGVSQNPRHKITKRGQNVTFRCDPISEHNRLYWYRQTLGQGPEFLTYFQNEAQLEKSRLLSDRFSAERPKGSFSTLEIQRTEQGDSAMYLCASSLDGNTIYFGEGSWLTVV.

This rearrangement joins TRBV7-7 to TRBJ1-4; 7 bases match TRBD1. Germline V gene sequence: CDR1 SSHAT, CDR2 FNYEAQ (reference sequence). The V gene end was trimmed by 2 bases and the J gene end by 8 bases; junction bases not matched to a gene: 14. CDR3 length equals 17 residues. This CDR3 is CASSLPGTVSSLEKLFF. The CDR3 region has the DNA TGTGCCAGCAGCTTACCTGGGACAGTAAGTTCTCTCGAAAAACTGTTTTTT.

The J gene is TRBJ1-1, the V gene TRBV15, with TRBD1 identical over 7 bases. The germline CDR1 and CDR2 sequences are LNHNV and YYDKDF (reference sequence). The J segment lost 4 bases and the V segment lost 2 bases, leaving 7 bases of the junction unmatched. The CDR3 spans 15 residues. The CDR3 nucleotides read TGTGCCACCAGCAGAATAGACAGGGCGGGCACTGAAGCTTTCTTT. It encodes CATSRIDRAGTEAFF.

This chain links TRBV11-2 with TRBJ2-1; 7 bases map to TRBD2. This CDR3 is 14 amino acids long. Looked up from germline, CDR1 is SGHAT and CDR2 is FQNNGV. V lost 7 bases and J lost 2; bases outside the gene matches: 5. The CDR3 loop is CASTSSGAYNEQFF. CDR3 in DNA: TGTGCCAGCACCTCTAGCGGAGCCTACAATGAGCAGTTCTTC.

In its sample, this clone was seen once. The chain couples TRBV27 to TRBJ1-1, with no clear D. The CDR3 spans 16 residues. The V gene's germline CDR1 is MNHEY and CDR2 SMNVEV (reference sequence). The germline V and J ends were trimmed by 5 bases and 0 bases, with 16 bases remaining between them. CDR3 coding DNA: TGTGCCAGCAGTCTGTGGACGGGTAGCGTGAACACTGAAGCTTTCTTT. This codes for CASSLWTGSVNTEAFF.

This clone was counted a single time. V usage is TRBV5-1 and J usage is TRBJ1-3; tentative D call: TRBD1 (5 bases). The CDR3 contains 14 residues. V was clipped by 4 bases and J by 1 base, with 9 bases between them. The germline V gene has CDR1 SGHRS and CDR2 YFSETQ. CDR3 region: CASSPRGSGNTIYF. CDR3 DNA: TGCGCCAGCAGCCCCCGGGGGTCTGGAAACACCATATATTTT.

The chain joins TRBV6-1 to TRBJ1-1; tentatively, D is TRBD1 (5 bases). Per the germline V gene, CDR1 is MNHNS and CDR2 is SASEGT. Trimming shortened V by 0 bases and J by 0 bases, and 11 bases separated the two germline ends. This CDR3 region has 16 residues. CDR3 protein: CASSEAMTVLNTEAFF. In nucleotides, the CDR3 is TGTGCCAGCAGTGAAGCAATGACAGTGTTGAACACTGAAGCTTTCTTT.

The rearrangement links TRBV5-6 to TRBJ1-5; no reliable D call. V was shortened by 0 bases and J by 1 base, with 17 bases between the two germline ends. This CDR3 region has 18 residues. CDR1 and CDR2 (germline): SGHDT, YYEEEE. CDR3 residues: CASSLVGGYAGSNQPQHF. CDR3 DNA: TGTGCCAGCAGCTTGGTAGGCGGTTACGCCGGGAGCAATCAGCCCCAGCATTTT.

The chain combines TRBV5-4 with TRBJ2-3, with D possibly being TRBD1 (6 bases). Trimming removed 4 bases at V and 0 bases at J, with 9 bases between. The CDR3 contains 14 residues. Germline V lookup: CDR1 SGHNT, CDR2 YYREEE (reference sequence). The CDR3 DNA reads TGTGCCAGCAGCGGGCAGGGGAGCACAGATACGCAGTATTTT. As protein: CASSGQGSTDTQYF.

In its sample, this clone was seen once. J is TRBJ2-5 and V is TRBV30; the D gene is possibly TRBD2 (6 bases). The end of the DNA is better explained by TRBJ2-7, so the J call may be wrong. Per germline, CDR1 GTSNPN and CDR2 SVGIG (reference sequence). CDR3 size: 15 residues. The CDR3 spells CAWSHSGDSSYEQYF. The CDR3 region has the DNA TGTGCCTGGAGTCATAGCGGCGATAGCTCCTACGAGCAGTACTTC.

The V gene is TRBV5-8, the J gene TRBJ1-6; 7 bases align to TRBD1. CDR1 is SGHTS, CDR2 YDEGEE, per germline. CDR3 length: 14 residues. J gave up 6 bases and V 2 bases, and 2 bases lay outside the gene matches. The CDR3 DNA reads as TGTGCCAGCAGCTTCGGACAGGCTAATTCACCCCTCCACTTT. Translation gives CASSFGQANSPLHF.